One and the same sample provided the 27 T cell receptor beta chains below, sequenced in a study of blood T cell repertoires in COVID-19. Profiled with immunoSEQ multiplex PCR; TCRdb holds only in-frame clones, not every one. The sample records around 140,000 clones, around nine tenths being singletons. Input material: peripheral blood. All receptors come from a woman aged 70-85 years with COVID-19, enrolled during active disease.

In its sample, this clone was seen once. V gene TRBV27 combines with J gene TRBJ2-7, with 8 positions matching TRBD1. J was trimmed by 5 bases and V by 6 bases; bases with no gene match: 12. The CDR3 is made up of 15 amino acids. The germline gives CDR1 MNHEY, CDR2 SMNVEV (reference sequence). The CDR3 nucleotides are TGTGCCAGCAGATCCGTTGCCGGACAGGGACACGAGCAGTACTTC. This gives the protein CASRSVAGQGHEQYF.

This clone was observed a few times. CDR3 coding DNA: TGTGCCAGCAGCTCGCCTCTCGAGGATGAAAAACTGTTTTTT. Amino acid sequence: CASSSPLEDEKLFF. This chain connects TRBV11-2 to TRBJ1-4; D call uncertain. This CDR3 has 14 amino acids. Germline-derived CDR1 and CDR2 are SGHAT and FQNNGV. V was cut by 4 bases and J by 6 bases, with 12 bases left in between. Full variable domain (remainder filled in from reference TRBV11-2 and TRBJ1-4): EAGVAQSPRYKIIEKRQSVAFWCNPISGHATLYWYQQILGQGPKLLIQFQNNGVVDDSQLPKDRFSAERLKGVDSTLKIQPAKLEDSAVYLCASSSPLEDEKLFFGSGTQLSVL.

The chain links TRBV9 to TRBJ1-3; unclear D gene. This CDR3 comprises 15 residues. Germline V gene lookup returns CDR1 SGDLS and CDR2 YYNGEE. Trimming pared 0 bases from V and 2 bases from J, leaving 9 bases between. In DNA, the CDR3 is TGTGCCAGCAGCGTAGCCGGGGAAGCTGGAAACACCATATATTTT. Translating it yields CASSVAGEAGNTIYF. Supplemented by reference TRBV9 and TRBJ1-3, the full variable domain reads DSGVTQTPKHLITATGQRVTLRCSPRSGDLSVYWYQQSLDQGLQFLIQYYNGEERAKGNILERFSAQQFPDLHSELNLSSLELGDSALYFCASSVAGEAGNTIYFGEGSWLTVV.

The gene calls are TRBV6-5 and TRBJ1-5, with 9 bases matching TRBD1. Germline CDR1 and CDR2: MNHEY and SVGAGI. J lost 8 bases, V lost 7 bases, and 9 bases had no gene match. This CDR3 region has 14 residues. The CDR3 spells CASTAGQGGKPQHF. The DNA for the CDR3 is TGTGCCAGCACAGCGGGACAGGGTGGGAAGCCCCAGCATTTT.

J is TRBJ1-2 and V is TRBV30; 10 bases agree with TRBD1. The CDR3 has 13 amino acids. V shed 4 bases and J 7 bases; nucleotides not matched to a gene: 6. In germline, CDR1 is GTSNPN, CDR2 SVGIG (reference sequence). The CDR3 region is CAWTGQGGFGYTF. The CDR3, as DNA: TGTGCCTGGACCGGACAGGGGGGATTTGGCTACACCTTC. Looking up the rest from reference TRBV30 and TRBJ1-2 gives the full variable domain: SQTIHQWPATLVQPVGSPLSLECTVEGTSNPNLYWYRQAAGRGLQLLFYSVGIGQISSEVPQNLSASRPQDRQFILSSKKLLLSDSGFYLCAWTGQGGFGYTFGSGTRLTVV.

The DNA of the CDR3 is TGTGCCAGCAGTTTAACAGTAACCGGGGAGCTGTTTTTT. Translating gives CASSLTVTGELFF. The chain carries TRBV27 and TRBJ2-2; D is unclear. Trimming stripped 2 bases from V and 5 bases from J, with 6 bases between. Germline lookup yields CDR1 MNHEY and CDR2 SMNVEV (reference sequence). The CDR3 consists of 13 residues.

The gene calls are TRBV15 and TRBJ1-3; no clear D. The CDR3 spans 14 residues. Trimming took off 6 bases at V and 3 bases at J, with 12 bases between the two ends. Germline CDR1 LNHNV, CDR2 YYDKDF (reference sequence). The CDR3 loop is CATRDWTDGNTIYF. CDR3 in DNA: TGTGCCACCAGGGACTGGACGGATGGAAACACCATATATTTT.

This clone was observed once. The chain has TRBV5-1 and TRBJ1-5, with TRBD1 identical over 7 bases. CDR1 and CDR2 (germline): SGHRS, YFSETQ. The CDR3 has 14 residues. With V trimmed by 4 bases and J by 4 bases, 5 bases remained unmatched. The CDR3 loop reads CASSEGTDNQPQHF. The CDR3 region has the DNA TGCGCCAGCAGCGAGGGGACAGATAATCAGCCCCAGCATTTT.

This rearrangement joins TRBV9 to TRBJ1-2; D perhaps matches TRBD1 (6 bases). Trimming pared 0 bases from V and 4 bases from J, leaving 7 bases between. Germline assignment: CDR1 SGDLS and CDR2 YYNGEE. This CDR3 is 13 amino acids long. The CDR3 DNA follows: TGTGCCAGCAGCGTAGGACAGGCCTATGGCTACACCTTC. This translates into CASSVGQAYGYTF.

Concerning this clone itself: Other DNA sequences in the sample encode the same CDR3. J is TRBJ2-3 and V is TRBV29-1; no firm D call. The ends were cut back, 8 bases at V and 2 bases at J, with 5 bases in the middle. The CDR3 extends over 10 amino acids. Germline CDR1 SQVTM, CDR2 ANQGSEA. CDR3 residues: CSTNTDTQYF. The DNA for the CDR3 is TGCAGCACAAACACAGATACGCAGTATTTT.

This chain connects TRBV3-1 (or the pseudogene TRBV3-2) to TRBJ2-3; weak D call: TRBD1 (5 bases). V lost 4 bases and J 5 bases, leaving 16 bases between the germline ends. The CDR3 is 15 residues long. Germline V gene lookup returns CDR1 LGHDT and CDR2 YNNKEL (reference sequence). Here the CDR3 DNA reads TGTGCCAGCAGCCCCACCGGGCAGGGCAGAGATACGCAGTATTTT. Protein product: CASSPTGQGRDTQYF.

The CDR3 region is CASSALGGQYF. The CDR3 nucleotides are TGTGCCAGTTCCGCTCTCGGTGGGCAGTATTTT. This chain joins TRBV19 and TRBJ2-3; D gene uncertain. V was trimmed by 8 bases and J by 11 bases, leaving 14 bases between them. In germline, CDR1 is LNHDA, CDR2 SQIVND (reference sequence). This CDR3 contains 11 residues.

This CDR3 is CASSQTTGGEGEQYF. Here the CDR3 DNA reads TGTGCCAGCTCTCAAACCACAGGGGGTGAGGGCGAGCAGTACTTC. The chain employs TRBV18 and TRBJ2-7, with 8 bases lining up with TRBD1. J lost 6 bases, V lost 6 bases, and 13 bases had no gene match. The V gene's germline CDR1 is KGHSH and CDR2 LQKENI. This CDR3 region has 15 residues.

This sequence joins TRBV7-9 and TRBJ1-4, with D possibly matching TRBD1 (5 bases). V was cut by 4 bases and J by 0 bases, with 9 bases left in between. The germline V gene encodes CDR1 SEHNR and CDR2 FQNEAQ (reference sequence). The CDR3 runs 15 residues. The CDR3: CASSSGGTTNEKLFF. In DNA, the CDR3 is TGTGCCAGCAGCTCCGGGGGTACAACTAATGAAAAACTGTTTTTT.

CDR3 coding DNA: TGTGCCAGCAGTTCCGGACAGGTTAGCTCCTACAATGAGCAGTTCTTC. Protein: CASSSGQVSSYNEQFF. The chain uses TRBV27 and TRBJ2-1, with 7 nucleotides matching TRBD1. Per germline, CDR1 MNHEY and CDR2 SMNVEV (reference sequence). V was clipped by 4 bases and J by 0 bases; unmatched bases: 6. This CDR3 region has 16 residues.

The rearrangement links TRBV6-2 or TRBV6-3 to TRBJ2-2; 7 positions agree with TRBD1. CDR1 is MNHEY, CDR2 SVGEGT, per germline. V was clipped by 4 bases and J by 0 bases; unmatched bases: 5. There are 16 residues in the CDR3. The CDR3 DNA reads as TGTGCCAGCAGTTTAAACAGGGGTTCGAACACCGGGGAGCTGTTTTTT. It yields the protein CASSLNRGSNTGELFF.

The gene calls are TRBV6-1 and TRBJ1-1; possibly TRBD1 for D (5 bases). From germline, CDR1 is MNHNS and CDR2 SASEGT. The CDR3 runs 15 residues. Trimming left V 2 bases short and J 1 base short, with 11 bases between. The CDR3 sequence: CASSEYRTQNTEAFF. The CDR3 DNA reads TGTGCCAGCAGTGAATACCGGACACAGAACACTGAAGCTTTCTTT.

The chain links TRBV7-3 to TRBJ2-5; 8 nucleotides match TRBD2. The CDR3 covers 13 residues. Germline-derived CDR1 and CDR2 are SGHTA and FQGTGA. The ends lost 5 bases at V and 7 bases at J; junction bases unmatched: 6. This CDR3 is CASSPRRGGTQYF. In nucleotides, the CDR3 is TGTGCCAGCAGCCCGCGTCGGGGGGGGACCCAGTACTTC.

This clone was recorded only once. CDR3 coding DNA: TGTGCCAGTAGTACGCAGATCTCTGGCTACACCTTC. It is translated as CASSTQISGYTF. The chain has TRBV19 and TRBJ1-2; D is unclear. Deletions cut 4 bases from V and 7 bases from J, with 10 bases between. Germline V gene lookup returns CDR1 LNHDA and CDR2 SQIVND (reference sequence). The CDR3 totals 12 residues. Full variable domain (missing parts from reference TRBV19 and TRBJ1-2): DGGITQSPKYLFRKEGQNVTLSCEQNLNHDAMYWYRQDPGQGLRLIYYSQIVNDFQKGDIAEGYSVSREKKESFPLTVTSAQKNPTAFYLCASSTQISGYTFGSGTRLTVV.

This chain joins TRBV11-3 and TRBJ2-2, with a possible D match to TRBD2 (6 bases). Germline V CDR1 and CDR2: SGHNT, YENEEA. Between the trimmed V and J ends, which lost 4 bases and 3 bases, there was a span of 12 bases. The CDR3 sequence is 15 residues long. CDR3 residues: CASSWGVKDTGELFF. The CDR3 nucleotides read TGTGCCAGCAGCTGGGGGGTAAAGGACACCGGGGAGCTGTTTTTT.

The count of this clone is one. V and J are TRBV18 and TRBJ2-7; 12 bases are a match to TRBD1. This CDR3 region has 15 residues. With 3 bases clipped from V and 4 bases from J, the junction kept 4 bases outside the gene matches. Germline CDR1 is KGHSH and CDR2 is LQKENI. In DNA form, the CDR3 reads TGTGCCAGCTCACCCCCGGGACAGGGGGCGTACGAGCAGTACTTC. Its translation is CASSPPGQGAYEQYF.

The gene calls are TRBV5-1 and TRBJ2-2; no definite D call. This CDR3 is 14 amino acids long. The ends were cut back, 4 bases at V and 1 base at J, with 8 bases in the middle. The germline gives CDR1 SGHRS, CDR2 YFSETQ. CDR3: CASSGGRNTGELFF. CDR3 coding DNA: TGCGCCAGCAGCGGCGGAAGGAACACCGGGGAGCTGTTTTTT.

This clone has just one count. The chain joins TRBV5-1 to TRBJ2-5; 7 bases agree with TRBD2. Trimming at V came to 4 bases and at J to 3 bases, leaving 9 bases not matched to a gene. The germline CDR1 and CDR2 sequences are SGHRS and YFSETQ. The CDR3 length is 15 residues. The CDR3, as DNA: TGCGCCAGCAGCACCCCAGCGGGGCCTGAAGAGACCCAGTACTTC. It yields the protein CASSTPAGPEETQYF. The full variable domain, rest sourced from reference TRBV5-1 and TRBJ2-5, is KAGVTQTPRYLIKTRGQQVTLSCSPISGHRSVSWYQQTPGQGLQFLFEYFSETQRNKGNFPGRFSGRQFSNSRSEMNVSTLELGDSALYLCASSTPAGPEETQYFGPGTRLLVL.

This rearrangement joins TRBV18 to TRBJ1-5; 7 bases agree with TRBD1. V shed 4 bases and J 4 bases; nucleotides not matched to a gene: 7. This CDR3 comprises 15 residues. Germline V gene data show CDR1 as KGHSH and CDR2 as LQKENI. CDR3 bases: TGTGCCAGCTCACGCCGGACAGGCTTGAATCAGCCCCAGCATTTT. It translates to CASSRRTGLNQPQHF.

The rearrangement joins TRBV10-1 to TRBJ1-6, with D perhaps matching TRBD1 (6 bases). Germline V gives CDR1 WNHNN, CDR2 SYGVQD (reference sequence). V lost 2 bases and J lost 13, with 21 bases in between. The CDR3 sequence is 16 residues long. The CDR3 nucleotides read TGCGCCAGCAGTGAGCCGTTGGACAGTTTAATTCACCCCCTCCACTTT. As protein: CASSEPLDSLIHPLHF.

V and J are TRBV4-1 and TRBJ2-2; D possibly corresponds to TRBD1 (7 bases). CDR1 and CDR2 from the germline V gene are MGHRA and YSYEKL. The CDR3 is made up of 15 amino acids. V lost 1 base and J 5 bases, leaving 11 bases between the germline ends. CDR3 region: CASSQVQGGTGELFF. In DNA form, the CDR3 reads TGCGCCAGCAGCCAAGTGCAGGGGGGAACCGGGGAGCTGTTTTTT.

The V call is TRBV6-2 or TRBV6-3, the J call TRBJ1-5; perhaps TRBD1 as D (6 bases). The CDR3 is made up of 15 amino acids. Germline V lookup: CDR1 MNHEY, CDR2 SVGEGT. Trimming left V 5 bases short and J 4 bases short, with 15 bases between. The CDR3 region has the DNA TGTGCCAGCAGTGCGGGAGACAGGAGAAATCAGCCCCAGCATTTT. Its translation: CASSAGDRRNQPQHF.